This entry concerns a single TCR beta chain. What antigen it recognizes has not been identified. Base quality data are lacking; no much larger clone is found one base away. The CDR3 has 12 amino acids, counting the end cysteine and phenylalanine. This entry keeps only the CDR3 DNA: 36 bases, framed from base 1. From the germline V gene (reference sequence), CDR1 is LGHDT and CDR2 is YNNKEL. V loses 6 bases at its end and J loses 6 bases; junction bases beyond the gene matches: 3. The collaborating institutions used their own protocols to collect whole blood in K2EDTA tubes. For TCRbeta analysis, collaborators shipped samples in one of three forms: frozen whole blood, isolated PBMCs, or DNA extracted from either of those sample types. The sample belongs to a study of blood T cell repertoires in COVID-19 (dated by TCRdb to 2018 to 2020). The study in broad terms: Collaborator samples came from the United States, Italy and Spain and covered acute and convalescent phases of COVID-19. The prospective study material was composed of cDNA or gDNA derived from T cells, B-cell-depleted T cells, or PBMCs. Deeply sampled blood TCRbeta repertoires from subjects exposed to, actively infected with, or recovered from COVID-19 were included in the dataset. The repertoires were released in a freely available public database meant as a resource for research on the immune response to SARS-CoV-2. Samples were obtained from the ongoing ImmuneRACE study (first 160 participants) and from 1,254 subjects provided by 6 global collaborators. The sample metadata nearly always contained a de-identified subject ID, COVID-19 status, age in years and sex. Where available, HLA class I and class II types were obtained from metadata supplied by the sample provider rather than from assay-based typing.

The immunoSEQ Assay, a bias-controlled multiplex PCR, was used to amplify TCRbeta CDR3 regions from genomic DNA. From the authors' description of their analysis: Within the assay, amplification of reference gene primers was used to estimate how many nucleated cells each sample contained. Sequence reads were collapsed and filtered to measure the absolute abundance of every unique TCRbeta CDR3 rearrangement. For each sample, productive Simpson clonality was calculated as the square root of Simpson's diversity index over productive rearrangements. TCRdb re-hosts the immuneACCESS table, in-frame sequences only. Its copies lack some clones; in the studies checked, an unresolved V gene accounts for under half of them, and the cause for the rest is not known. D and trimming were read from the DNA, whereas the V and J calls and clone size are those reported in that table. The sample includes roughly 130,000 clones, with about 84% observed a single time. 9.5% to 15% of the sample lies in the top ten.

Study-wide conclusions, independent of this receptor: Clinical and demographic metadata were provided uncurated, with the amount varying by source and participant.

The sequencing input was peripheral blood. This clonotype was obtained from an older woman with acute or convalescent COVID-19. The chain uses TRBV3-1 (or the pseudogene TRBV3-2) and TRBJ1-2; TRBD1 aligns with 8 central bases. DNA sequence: TGTGCCAGCAGTATGACAGGGGATGGCTACACCTTC. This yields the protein CASSMTGDGYTF.